Given below is one T cell receptor beta chain in context. What it binds is not known. Germline V gene sequence: CDR1 MGHRA, CDR2 YSYEKL. The V and J ends lost 1 base and 2 bases respectively, with 14 bases between them. The CDR3 runs 16 residues. Treg sorting used a CD4+CD25+CD127-/low gate. Semi-nested PCR with Nested Universal Primer A followed constant-region reverse priming of full-length variable regions. TCRdb re-called the 5' RACE reads through MiXCR, storing one row per CDR3 protein. The sample lists several thousand distinct CDR3 sequences; about 73% were seen once. Study-wide results and caveats: Whole repertoires were not studied in the larger cohort, only one V-J beta rearrangement.

Sequencing was performed on tumor-infiltrating Tregs sorted from the breast tumor. The chain employs TRBV4-1 and TRBJ2-5; D is ambiguous. The sequence was obtained from a female donor with breast cancer. The CDR3 nucleotides read TGCGCCAGCAGCCAAGCTAATATGGGCCTTCAAGAGACCCAGTACTTC. Translation gives CASSQANMGLQETQYF.